This entry features one T cell receptor beta chain sequence. Its target is unknown. This entry is derived from a study of blood T cells in healthy people across ages. Looking at the study overall: Roughly one uniquely barcoded beta molecule per two T cells was captured.

This CDR3 comprises 14 residues. Using a J-beta primer mix together with a sample-barcoded 5' primer, a second PCR was run for roughly 7 to 12 cycles. Every sample gave at least 3 million paired-end reads containing CDR3. TCRdb re-called the 5' RACE reads through MiXCR, storing one row per CDR3 protein. The sample lists hundreds of thousands of distinct CDR3 sequences; roughly half were seen once. Study-wide findings and caveats: PBMCs that were unsorted prevented a conclusive naive versus antigen-experienced comparison.

The receptor's source is an elderly woman in good health. What was sequenced was blood. The chain combines TRBV21-1 with TRBJ1-1; TRBD1, as called in the table, went unchecked against the DNA. TRBV21-1 is a pseudogene segment. The CDR3 sequence is CASSKGTGNTEAFF. CDR3 nucleotides: TGTGCCAGCAGCAAGGGGACAGGGAACACTGAAGCTTTCTTT.